Listed below are T cell receptor beta chains from one sample, sequenced in a study of T cells in Graves' hyperthyroidism and ophthalmopathy. TCRdb independently ran MiXCR on the multiplex PCR reads; one entry per CDR3 protein. In the table there are a few hundred thousand distinct CDR3 sequences, 15% to 19% of which are singletons. Sequenced input: blood. These receptors originate from a woman between 18 and 30 years old with Graves' hyperthyroidism that later progressed to Graves' ophthalmopathy. Both conserved end residues are part of each CDR3. D genes are given only for firm matches. Size values are once, few and many counts, or a class for expanded clones, and some rows have none.

D gene: NA
clone size: many
J gene: TRBJ2-2
V gene: TRBV28
CDR3 DNA: TGTGCCAGCAGTCCCTATGGGTGGCCCGGGGAGCTGTTTTTT
CDR3 protein: CASSPYGWPGELFF

D gene: NA
clone size: many
J gene: TRBJ1-5
V gene: TRBV2
CDR3 DNA: TGTGCCAGCGGACGGGGATCGGGCAATCAGCCCCAGCATTTT
CDR3 protein: CASGRGSGNQPQHF

D gene: TRBD2
clone size: NA
J gene: TRBJ2-7
V gene: TRBV6-1
CDR3 DNA: TGTGCCAGCAGGCGGGGGAGCGGTGACGTCGGCCACGAGCAGTACTTC
CDR3 protein: CASRRGSGDVGHEQYF

D gene: TRBD2
clone size: NA
J gene: TRBJ2-5
V gene: TRBV24-1
CDR3 DNA: TGTGCCACCAGTGAAGGGACTAGCGGGGTGGCAGGGTACGAGACCCAGTACTTC
CDR3 protein: CATSEGTSGVAGYETQYF

D gene: NA
clone size: few
J gene: TRBJ2-5
V gene: TRBV6-1
CDR3 DNA: TGTGCCAGCAGCCCGGGACCAAGACAAGAGACCCAGTACTTC
CDR3 protein: CASSPGPRQETQYF

D gene: NA
clone size: NA
J gene: TRBJ2-2
V gene: TRBV5-1
CDR3 DNA: TGCGCCAGCAGCTCGGCCTGGGCCGGGACCGGGGAGCTGTTTTTT
CDR3 protein: CASSSAWAGTGELFF

D gene: NA
clone size: few
J gene: TRBJ2-1
V gene: TRBV3-1
CDR3 DNA: TGTGCCAGCAGCCAAAGCCCGGCCTCCTTAGCAGGGCCTGAGCAGTTCTTC
CDR3 protein: CASSQSPASLAGPEQFF

D gene: NA
clone size: NA
J gene: TRBJ2-5
V gene: TRBV7-9
CDR3 DNA: TGTGCCAGCCGACGGGGGGCGGGGAAGACCCAGTACTTC
CDR3 protein: CASRRGAGKTQYF

D gene: NA
clone size: many
J gene: TRBJ2-7
V gene: TRBV7-2
CDR3 DNA: TGTGCCAGCAGCGCCAGGTGGGACGGGGCCTACGATGGGGCGTGGGAGCAGTACTTC
CDR3 protein: CASSARWDGAYDGAWEQYF

D gene: NA
clone size: few
J gene: TRBJ2-2
V gene: TRBV15
CDR3 DNA: TGTGCCACCAGCAGAAAGACCCTCGGCGGGGAGCTGCTTTTT
CDR3 protein: CATSRKTLGGELLF

D gene: TRBD2
clone size: NA
J gene: TRBJ2-5
V gene: TRBV5-1
CDR3 DNA: TGCGCCAGCAGCACAATAGGACTAGCGGGAGACTTGGAGACCCAGTACTTC
CDR3 protein: CASSTIGLAGDLETQYF

D gene: TRBD1
clone size: many
J gene: TRBJ2-1
V gene: TRBV28
CDR3 DNA: TGTGCCAGCAGTCCCGGGACAGAGGTCAATGAGCAGTTCTTC
CDR3 protein: CASSPGTEVNEQFF

D gene: NA
clone size: many
J gene: TRBJ2-7
V gene: TRBV29-1
CDR3 DNA: TGCAGCGTGGCTCCGGGGGGCGCGTACGAGCAGTACTTC
CDR3 protein: CSVAPGGAYEQYF

D gene: NA
clone size: few
J gene: TRBJ2-6
V gene: TRBV28
CDR3 DNA: TGTGCCAGCAGTTTATACCAGGGTGCTGGGGCCAACGTCCTGACTTTC
CDR3 protein: CASSLYQGAGANVLTF

D gene: NA
clone size: NA
J gene: TRBJ2-2
V gene: TRBV11-3
CDR3 DNA: TGTGCCAGCAGCTTATTTGGAGGCCGGGAGCTGTTTTTT
CDR3 protein: CASSLFGGRELFF

D gene: TRBD2
clone size: NA
J gene: TRBJ2-7
V gene: TRBV4-1
CDR3 DNA: TGCGCCAGCAGCCACGGACTAGCGGTCTCCTACGAGCAGTACTTC
CDR3 protein: CASSHGLAVSYEQYF

D gene: NA
clone size: many
J gene: TRBJ1-2
V gene: TRBV6-5
CDR3 DNA: TGTGCCAGCAGTTACGGACTAGGCCCCGACCTAAATGGCTACACCTTC
CDR3 protein: CASSYGLGPDLNGYTF

D gene: TRBD1
clone size: few
J gene: TRBJ1-5
V gene: TRBV27
CDR3 DNA: TGTGCCAGCAGTATAACAGGGGAGCGCCAGCCCCAGCATTTT
CDR3 protein: CASSITGERQPQHF

D gene: NA
clone size: many
J gene: TRBJ1-5
V gene: TRBV28
CDR3 DNA: TGTGCCAGCAGTCACCCCGGGAGGACGGGGGCAAGGCAGCCCCAGCATTTT
CDR3 protein: CASSHPGRTGARQPQHF